The rows below give T cell receptor beta chains drawn from one sample of a study of cytomegalovirus exposure and HLA in healthy donors. Profiled with immunoSEQ multiplex PCR; TCRdb holds only in-frame clones, not every one. The table records roughly 190,000 clones, 81% of them present only once. Sequenced sample: PBMCs. The receptor source for this set is a man younger than 35 in good health and CMV-seronegative. Both conserved end residues are part of each CDR3. Each record gives: CDR3 protein, J gene, V gene.

cdr3_aa: CASSFFSVGGRSTDTQYF
j_call: TRBJ2-3
v_call: TRBV13

cdr3_aa: CASSFFRATSGSVGQFF
j_call: TRBJ2-1
v_call: TRBV7-2

cdr3_aa: CASSPWTGVSEQYF
j_call: TRBJ2-7
v_call: TRBV9

cdr3_aa: CATVQGAGREQYF
j_call: TRBJ2-7
v_call: TRBV15

cdr3_aa: CASCPGGTNTEAFF
j_call: TRBJ1-1
v_call: TRBV6-1

cdr3_aa: CASRTSGGRGTGELFF
j_call: TRBJ2-2
v_call: TRBV11-2

cdr3_aa: CASSVVQGVGSNEQFF
j_call: TRBJ2-1
v_call: TRBV9

cdr3_aa: CASSLPSTTEAFF
j_call: TRBJ1-1
v_call: TRBV7-9

cdr3_aa: CASSLRGAGELFF
j_call: TRBJ2-2
v_call: TRBV13

cdr3_aa: CASSLGDRGPEDEQYF
j_call: TRBJ2-7
v_call: TRBV5-1

cdr3_aa: CASRTGSTGELFF
j_call: TRBJ2-2
v_call: TRBV2

cdr3_aa: CASSLEGTYEQYF
j_call: TRBJ2-7
v_call: TRBV5-4

cdr3_aa: CASSQAIAGGPTGELFF
j_call: TRBJ2-2
v_call: TRBV4-3

cdr3_aa: CASSPRVEQFF
j_call: TRBJ2-1
v_call: TRBV7-8

cdr3_aa: CASSQDRQPNEKLFF
j_call: TRBJ1-4
v_call: TRBV4-3

cdr3_aa: CASKGDNEQFF
j_call: TRBJ2-1
v_call: TRBV6-5

cdr3_aa: CSVDQGQNTGELFF
j_call: TRBJ2-2
v_call: TRBV29-1

cdr3_aa: CASSYGGRGNEQFF
j_call: TRBJ2-1
v_call: TRBV6-5

cdr3_aa: CASTQRRGTEAFF
j_call: TRBJ1-1
v_call: TRBV23-1

cdr3_aa: CASSLSHRRAGYTF
j_call: TRBJ1-2
v_call: TRBV27

cdr3_aa: CASSLNPGTTGNTIYF
j_call: TRBJ1-3
v_call: TRBV7-2

cdr3_aa: CASSLLGSGTHSYEQYF
j_call: TRBJ2-7
v_call: TRBV5-6

cdr3_aa: CASSPGLASDTQYF
j_call: TRBJ2-3
v_call: TRBV11-2

cdr3_aa: CASSLGLAENTGELFF
j_call: TRBJ2-2
v_call: TRBV4-2

cdr3_aa: CASSSQGGTEAFF
j_call: TRBJ1-1
v_call: TRBV19

cdr3_aa: CASSRQGARADTQYF
j_call: TRBJ2-3
v_call: TRBV6-6

cdr3_aa: CASSGGQGAQPQHF
j_call: TRBJ1-5
v_call: TRBV2

cdr3_aa: CASSPILGEGLYEQYF
j_call: TRBJ2-7
v_call: TRBV23-1

cdr3_aa: CASSLASGGGGELFF
j_call: TRBJ2-2
v_call: TRBV11-2